The 30 T cell receptor beta chains listed next were all sequenced from one sample in a study of blood T cell repertoires in COVID-19. The method was immunoSEQ multiplex PCR; TCRdb's version includes in-frame clones alone and lacks a portion of them. Altogether approximately 52,000 clones are present, approximately 89% being singletons, with the ten largest covering 2.5% to 3.5%. Sequencing was done on a sample of peripheral blood. Receptor source: a man aged 50 or older with acute or convalescent COVID-19.

The J gene is TRBJ2-3, the V gene TRBV18, with 9 bases fitting TRBD1. V dropped 6 bases and J dropped 2; count of bases not matched to a gene: 6. Germline loops: CDR1 KGHSH, CDR2 LQKENI. The CDR3 is made up of 15 amino acids. CDR3 bases: TGTGCCAGCTCCCAAGGACAGGGGTACACAGATACGCAGTATTTT. Its protein is CASSQGQGYTDTQYF.

This chain uses TRBV2 with TRBJ1-2; 8 bases are shared with TRBD1. This CDR3 is 15 amino acids long. The trim removed 2 bases at V and 4 bases at J, leaving 6 bases unmatched. From germline, CDR1 is SNHLY and CDR2 FYNNEI. Here the CDR3 DNA reads TGTGCCAGCAGTGAATTAGGACAGGGCTCCTATGGCTACACCTTC. It encodes CASSELGQGSYGYTF.

The rearrangement joins TRBV28 to TRBJ1-3, with D perhaps matching TRBD1 (6 bases). The CDR3 loop spans 14 amino acids. Trimming pared 7 bases from V and 7 bases from J, leaving 17 bases between. CDR1 MDHEN and CDR2 SYDVKM come from the germline V gene. The CDR3, as DNA: TGTGCCAGCATTAATCAGGGGTCAGGGAACACCATATATTTT. Its protein product is CASINQGSGNTIYF.

This clone was counted once. One end of the junction does not line up with germline, which may come from a read error. V usage is TRBV6-5 and J usage is TRBJ1-1; 9 positions match TRBD1. This CDR3 region has 14 residues. CDR1 and CDR2 (germline): MNHEY, SVGAGI. The CDR3 bases are TGTGCCACCAGTCCCGGGACAGGGAGGACTGAAGCTTTCTTT. Translation: CATSPGTGRTEAFF.

This clone was detected once. J is TRBJ1-2 and V is TRBV7-8; 7 bases agree with TRBD1. The CDR3 sequence is 15 residues long. V trimming: 4 bases; J trimming: 4 bases; junction bases outside the gene matches: 9. The V gene's germline CDR1 is SGHVS and CDR2 FQNEAQ. This chain's CDR3 is CASSSQGLGSYGYTF. Written as DNA, the CDR3 is TGTGCCAGCAGCTCACAGGGGCTCGGTAGCTATGGCTACACCTTC.

The chain employs TRBV30 and TRBJ1-2; 7 positions agree with TRBD1. The CDR3 sequence is 14 residues long. Germline assignment: CDR1 GTSNPN and CDR2 SVGIG (reference sequence). The V gene end was trimmed by 6 bases and the J gene end by 5 bases; junction bases not matched to a gene: 12. DNA of the CDR3: TGTGCCTGCTCCGTCGGGACAGCTCTGTATGGCTACACCTTC. Translation gives CACSVGTALYGYTF. Full variable domain (remainder filled in from reference TRBV30 and TRBJ1-2): SQTIHQWPATLVQPVGSPLSLECTVEGTSNPNLYWYRQAAGRGLQLLFYSVGIGQISSEVPQNLSASRPQDRQFILSSKKLLLSDSGFYLCACSVGTALYGYTFGSGTRLTVV.

The V gene is TRBV5-1, the J gene TRBJ1-4; TRBD1 might be the D (5 bases). V was clipped by 0 bases and J by 0 bases, with 18 bases between them. CDR1 is SGHRS, CDR2 YFSETQ, per germline. The CDR3 consists of 19 residues. The CDR3 region is CASSLALQGISSTNEKLFF. As DNA, the CDR3 is TGCGCCAGCAGCTTGGCCTTGCAGGGAATATCGTCAACTAATGAAAAACTGTTTTTT.

Here the CDR3 reads CASSLWQGGSYEQYF. DNA of the CDR3: TGTGCCAGCAGTTTATGGCAGGGGGGCTCCTACGAGCAGTACTTC. This rearrangement joins TRBV28 to TRBJ2-7; D is perhaps TRBD1 (7 bases). The CDR3 totals 15 residues. V lost 0 bases and J 0 bases, leaving 9 bases between the germline ends. The germline gives CDR1 MDHEN, CDR2 SYDVKM.

A word on this clone: This same CDR3 is encoded by further DNA sequences in the sample. The V gene is TRBV9, the J gene TRBJ1-2; the match to TRBD1 covers 8 bases. Losses at the gene ends were 4 bases for V and 4 bases for J; bases not matched to a gene: 3. There are 13 residues in the CDR3. Germline loops: CDR1 SGDLS, CDR2 YYNGEE. The CDR3 reads CASSPGTGYGYTF. In DNA, the CDR3 is TGTGCCAGCAGCCCCGGGACAGGCTATGGCTACACCTTC.

The V call is TRBV3-1 (or the pseudogene TRBV3-2), the J call TRBJ1-6; no definite D call. This CDR3 spans 14 amino acids. Trimming pared 7 bases from V and 8 bases from J, leaving 15 bases between. Germline V lookup: CDR1 LGHDT, CDR2 YNNKEL (reference sequence). The CDR3 loop is CASKGSSGYSPLHF. In DNA, the CDR3 is TGTGCCAGCAAGGGCTCCAGCGGATATTCACCCCTCCACTTT.

The chain links TRBV21-1 to TRBJ2-2; the table's TRBD2 call for D was not verified on the DNA. TRBV21-1 counts as a pseudogene. This CDR3 contains 15 residues. CDR3 loop: CASSSAALNTGELFF. The CDR3 DNA reads as TGTGCCAGCAGCTCAGCAGCGCTGAACACCGGGGAGCTGTTTTTT.

This chain connects TRBV12-3 or TRBV12-4 to TRBJ2-5; no clear D gene. V lost 3 bases to trimming and J lost 1 base, with 6 bases between them. CDR3 length: 13 residues. The DNA for the CDR3 is TGTGCCAGCAGTTTGAACATCCAAGAGACCCAGTACTTC. Protein: CASSLNIQETQYF.

This clone has a handful of counts. The chain links TRBV6-5 to TRBJ1-5; the D gene is possibly TRBD1 (5 bases). V lost 10 bases to trimming and J lost 6 bases, with 16 bases between them. CDR3 length equals 13 residues. Germline loops: CDR1 MNHEY, CDR2 SVGAGI. CDR3: CATSRVLGQPQHF. In DNA, the CDR3 is TGTGCCACCAGCAGGGTGTTGGGTCAGCCCCAGCATTTT.

The chain links TRBV28 to TRBJ2-1; tentatively, D is TRBD2 (6 bases). V was clipped by 2 bases and J by 0 bases, with 14 bases between them. CDR3 length: 17 amino acids. In germline, CDR1 is MDHEN, CDR2 SYDVKM. The CDR3 DNA reads as TGTGCCAGCAGTTTACCCCTAGCGTCCGCCTCCTACAATGAGCAGTTCTTC. Its protein is CASSLPLASASYNEQFF. The variable domain in full, with the rest retrieved from reference TRBV28 and TRBJ2-1, is DVKVTQSSRYLVKRTGEKVFLECVQDMDHENMFWYRQDPGLGLRLIYFSYDVKMKEKGDIPEGYSVSREKKERFSLILESASTNQTSMYLCASSLPLASASYNEQFFGPGTRLTVL.

The chain links TRBV6-5 to TRBJ2-3; D is undetermined. V lost 0 bases, J lost 2 bases, and 9 bases lay in between. The CDR3 spans 15 residues. The germline CDR1 and CDR2 sequences are MNHEY and SVGAGI. The CDR3 loop is CASSYSAITTDTQYF. CDR3 coding DNA: TGTGCCAGCAGTTACTCGGCCATAACCACAGATACGCAGTATTTT.

This clone was seen just once. The chain employs TRBV28 and TRBJ2-7; 12 bases are shared with TRBD1. V lost 6 bases and J lost 3; bases outside the gene matches: 3. CDR1 is MDHEN and CDR2 is SYDVKM in the germline V gene. CDR3 length equals 14 residues. The CDR3 nucleotides are TGTGCCAGCAGGGGACAGGGGGCTCGCTACGAGCAGTACTTC. Amino acids: CASRGQGARYEQYF.

A single count supports this clone. V gene TRBV5-5 combines with J gene TRBJ2-7, with 7 bases fitting TRBD2. The CDR3 is 15 amino acids. The V and J ends lost 0 bases and 3 bases, in that order; junction bases with no gene match: 6. Per the germline V gene, CDR1 is SGHKS and CDR2 is YYEKEE (reference sequence). DNA of the CDR3: TGTGCCAGCAGCTTGGATGCGGGGGTTTTCTACGAGCAGTACTTC. Residues: CASSLDAGVFYEQYF. The whole variable domain, filled in from reference TRBV5-5 and TRBJ2-7, reads DAGVTQSPTHLIKTRGQQVTLRCSPISGHKSVSWYQQVLGQGPQFIFQYYEKEERGRGNFPDRFSARQFPNYSSELNVNALLLGDSALYLCASSLDAGVFYEQYFGPGTRLTVT.

The chain joins TRBV5-1 to TRBJ2-3; maybe TRBD1 (5 bases). The CDR3 is 17 amino acids. V lost 0 bases, J lost 7 bases, and 21 bases lay in between. The germline CDR1 and CDR2 sequences are SGHRS and YFSETQ. As DNA, the CDR3 is TGCGCCAGCAGCTTGGGGGGCGGACCCGCCCAAGGGCATACGCAGTATTTT. Protein product: CASSLGGGPAQGHTQYF.

This chain joins TRBV5-1 and TRBJ2-5; 8 bases line up with TRBD1. The CDR3 covers 15 residues. Germline CDR1 is SGHRS and CDR2 is YFSETQ. V trimming: 0 bases; J trimming: 4 bases; junction bases outside the gene matches: 5. The CDR3 DNA reads TGCGCCAGCAGCTTGGGTGACAGGGGTGGAGAGACCCAGTACTTC. This codes for CASSLGDRGGETQYF.

The chain carries TRBV12-3 or TRBV12-4 and TRBJ2-1, with D possibly being TRBD2 (7 bases). The CDR3 extends over 13 amino acids. Trimming stripped 6 bases from V and 7 bases from J, with 13 bases between. CDR3 protein: CASREGGRNEQFF. For the CDR3, the DNA is TGTGCCAGCAGGGAGGGGGGGAGGAATGAGCAGTTCTTC.

The V call is TRBV5-1, the J call TRBJ2-1, with D possibly TRBD1 on 5 matching bases. Germline CDR1 and CDR2: SGHRS and YFSETQ. This CDR3 is 14 amino acids long. Trimming cost V 3 bases and J 6 bases, with 13 bases left between them. CDR3 bases: TGCGCCAGCAGCTCCCCTGGCAGGGCCAATGAGCAGTTCTTC. It is translated as CASSSPGRANEQFF.

J is TRBJ2-3 and V is TRBV2; 10 bases match TRBD2. V was pared by 2 bases and J by 5 bases, with 19 bases of the junction left unmatched. Germline loops: CDR1 SNHLY, CDR2 FYNNEI. This CDR3 spans 20 amino acids. The CDR3 reads CASSEFVTRSPSGGIDTQYF. The CDR3, as DNA: TGTGCCAGCAGTGAATTTGTTACGAGGTCTCCTAGCGGGGGAATAGATACGCAGTATTTT.

This clone has only one observation. The rearrangement links TRBV6-5 to TRBJ2-5, with D maybe TRBD1 (5 bases). Germline-derived CDR1 and CDR2 are MNHEY and SVGAGI. Trimming left V 5 bases short and J 7 bases short, with 17 bases between. There are 14 residues in the CDR3. Written as DNA, the CDR3 is TGTGCCAGCAGTACGCCCCCAGGGTGGGGGACCCAGTACTTC. Protein sequence: CASSTPPGWGTQYF.

The J gene is TRBJ1-1, the V gene TRBV5-1; D uncertain. This CDR3 region has 16 residues. Germline-derived CDR1 and CDR2 are SGHRS and YFSETQ. Trimming shortened V by 2 bases and J by 0 bases, and 14 bases separated the two germline ends. DNA for the CDR3: TGCGCCAGCAGCTTTCAACAGTGGAACCTGAACACTGAAGCTTTCTTT. Protein: CASSFQQWNLNTEAFF.

This clone was counted only a few times. This chain uses TRBV18 with TRBJ2-2; D is ambiguous. CDR3 size: 14 residues. Trimming stripped 3 bases from V and 1 base from J, with 6 bases between. The germline V gene has CDR1 KGHSH and CDR2 LQKENI. The CDR3 sequence: CASSPGKNTGELFF. CDR3 nucleotide sequence: TGTGCCAGCTCACCGGGCAAGAACACCGGGGAGCTGTTTTTT.

The rearrangement uses TRBV11-2 and TRBJ2-3; 10 bases agree with TRBD1. Germline lookup yields CDR1 SGHAT and CDR2 FQNNGV. With V trimmed by 0 bases and J by 5 bases, 8 bases remained unmatched. The CDR3 contains 17 residues. The CDR3: CASSLDLRDRGRDTQYF. The CDR3 coding sequence is TGTGCCAGCAGCTTAGATCTCAGGGACAGGGGTCGAGATACGCAGTATTTT.

J is TRBJ1-5 and V is TRBV6-6; D is uncertain. V lost 5 bases and J 6 bases, leaving 14 bases between the germline ends. The CDR3 has 14 amino acids. Germline CDR1 and CDR2: MNHNY and SVGAGI (reference sequence). The CDR3 sequence is CASSHGWAGQPQHF. CDR3 coding DNA: TGTGCCAGCAGTCATGGGTGGGCAGGTCAGCCCCAGCATTTT.

The rearrangement joins TRBV10-2 to TRBJ1-5, with TRBD1 as a possible D gene (5 bases). Germline V gene lookup returns CDR1 WSHSY and CDR2 SAAADI. The CDR3 length is 17 residues. With 0 bases removed from V and 4 bases from J, the gap between germline ends came to 16 bases. CDR3 loop: CASSESLGPRGNQPQHF. The CDR3 DNA follows: TGCGCCAGCAGTGAGTCGTTGGGTCCCCGGGGGAATCAGCCCCAGCATTTT.

CDR3 bases: TGTGCCAGCAGCCCCGGACAGGGGGCGGCTTTCTTT. Its translation: CASSPGQGAAFF. The V and J genes are TRBV11-3 and TRBJ1-1; 11 nucleotides match TRBD1. Unmatched junction bases numbered 4, after V lost 5 bases and J lost 11 bases. This CDR3 has 12 amino acids. CDR1 and CDR2 from the germline V gene are SGHNT and YENEEA.

This chain connects TRBV24-1 to TRBJ1-1, with D hard to call. Looked up from germline, CDR1 is KGHDR and CDR2 is SFDVKD. Deletions cut 6 bases from V and 6 bases from J, with 7 bases between. The CDR3 is 11 amino acids. The CDR3 nucleotides are TGTGCCACCAGTTATGCGGCTGAAGCTTTCTTT. Translated, it gives CATSYAAEAFF.